This is a list of T cell receptor beta chains from one sample in a study of cytomegalovirus exposure and HLA in healthy donors. Profiling relied on immunoSEQ multiplex PCR, and the TCRdb table lists in-frame clones only, not all of them. This repertoire includes approximately 110,000 clones. Sequences were obtained from PBMCs. These receptors all come from a man in his forties or fifties in good health and CMV-seronegative. The CDR3 runs from the conserved cysteine through the conserved F or W. The D gene is left open where the match is weak.

cdr3_nt cdr3_aa v_call d_call j_call
TGTGCCAGCAGTTACCAGCGGGAGAATGAGCAGTTCTTC CASSYQRENEQFF TRBV6-5 TRBD2 TRBJ2-1
TGTGCCAGCAGCTTTAGCGGAGGGAGCACAGATACGCAGTATTTT CASSFSGGSTDTQYF TRBV5-8 - TRBJ2-3
TGCGCCAGCAGAAGCAGGGAAGGCACTGAAGCTTTCTTT CASRSREGTEAFF TRBV10-2 - TRBJ1-1
TGTGCCAGCAGCCCAGGACCGGGACAGAACTACGAGCAGTACTTC CASSPGPGQNYEQYF TRBV11-3 TRBD1 TRBJ2-7
TGTGCCATCGCTCTAGCGTCTAGCACAGATACGCAGTATTTT CAIALASSTDTQYF TRBV10-3 - TRBJ2-3
TGCAGTGCTAGCCCCAACAATGAGCAGTTCTTC CSASPNNEQFF TRBV20-1 - TRBJ2-1
TGCGCCAGCAGCCCACCGGGACAGGGCTCTAACTATGGCTACACCTTC CASSPPGQGSNYGYTF TRBV5-1 TRBD1 TRBJ1-2
TGTGCCAGCAGCGTTACTAGTCGCGGGGAGCTGTTTTTT CASSVTSRGELFF TRBV5-6 - TRBJ2-2
TGTGCCAGCCTATTAACCCGGACTAGCGGGAAACGCGAGCAGTACTTC CASLLTRTSGKREQYF TRBV5-6 TRBD2 TRBJ2-7
TGTGCCAGCAGCCCCTACGGGGGGACCCACTACGAGCAGTACTTC CASSPYGGTHYEQYF TRBV7-2 TRBD2 TRBJ2-7
TGTGCCAGCAGCAAAGGACAGGGGGCGGACACTGAAGCTTTCTTT CASSKGQGADTEAFF TRBV21-1 - TRBJ1-1
TGTGCCAGCAGCTTCCTAACTAGTCCGATGACCGGGGAGCTGTTTTTT CASSFLTSPMTGELFF TRBV5-6 - TRBJ2-2
TGTGCCAGCAGCCAAGGGGGGAGGAGGGCTAGCGGGAGGCCCTACGAGCAGTACTTC CASSQGGRRASGRPYEQYF TRBV14 TRBD2 TRBJ2-7
TGCAGCGTTGCGCGGGGGCAAAATGAAGCTTTCTTT CSVARGQNEAFF TRBV29-1 - TRBJ1-1
TGTGCCAGCAGCTTGGCCGGGGGGAACACTGAAGCTTTCTTT CASSLAGGNTEAFF TRBV5-8 - TRBJ1-1
TGTGCCAGCAGGACCGGGACAACTAGCAATCAGCCCCAGCATTTT CASRTGTTSNQPQHF TRBV2 - TRBJ1-5
TGTGCCAGCAGTTCCGGACAGGGTCTCGACACCGGGGAGCTGTTTTTT CASSSGQGLDTGELFF TRBV5-6 TRBD1 TRBJ2-2
TGTGCCAGCAGCTCAACCGGGACAAGAAACACCGGGGAGCTGTTTTTT CASSSTGTRNTGELFF TRBV11-2 - TRBJ2-2
TGTGCCAGCTCAGAGCAACAGGGTGATAGCGATGAGCAGTTCTTC CASSEQQGDSDEQFF TRBV18 - TRBJ2-1
TGTGCCAGTGCTTTTGGACAGGGGGGCAATCAGCCCCAGCATTTT CASAFGQGGNQPQHF TRBV19 TRBD1 TRBJ1-5
TGTGCCAGCAGCCCGTCGGAGGGTAGCTACAATGAGCAGTTCTTC CASSPSEGSYNEQFF TRBV7-3 - TRBJ2-1
TGTGCCAGCAGGATCTCCATGGGGAGCGAGCAGTACTTC CASRISMGSEQYF TRBV27 - TRBJ2-7
TGCGCCAGCAGCCAAGCGGGACTAGCGGGAGTGGGGACCGGGGAGCTGTTTTTT CASSQAGLAGVGTGELFF TRBV4-1 TRBD2 TRBJ2-2
TGCGCCAGCAGTGTGATAGAAACCGGGGAGCTGTTTTTT CASSVIETGELFF TRBV10-2 - TRBJ2-2